These 24 T cell receptor beta chains came from one sample sequenced in a study of radiation and T cells in renal cell carcinoma. Time point of the sample: blood 4 weeks post-SBRT, at nephrectomy. As to treatment: 15 Gy SBRT to primary tumor, nephrectomy 4 weeks later. Sequencing was performed with immunoSEQ multiplex PCR; in TCRdb, only in-frame clones are kept and a portion is missing. The sample consists of around 180,000 clones, less than 90% of them appearing once. The sequenced sample was blood, obtained from a patient whose treatment included radiotherapy and nephrectomy. Receptor source: a woman aged 50 to 60 with renal cell carcinoma.

The chain recombines TRBV9 with TRBJ1-4; 8 bases are shared with TRBD1. The length of the CDR3 is 14 residues. V was pared by 2 bases and J by 6 bases, with 3 bases of the junction left unmatched. Germline CDR1 SGDLS, CDR2 YYNGEE. The CDR3 nucleotides are TGTGCCAGCAGCGTTGGACAGGGCGATGAAAAACTGTTTTTT. Its protein is CASSVGQGDEKLFF.

The chain recombines TRBV5-1 with TRBJ2-5, with 7 bases identical to TRBD2. The junction had 6 bases not matched to a gene; V was cut back by 0 bases and J by 4 bases. There are 15 residues in the CDR3. Germline V gives CDR1 SGHRS, CDR2 YFSETQ. CDR3 in amino acids: CASSLGLAMVETQYF. The CDR3, as DNA: TGCGCCAGCAGCTTGGGACTAGCAATGGTAGAGACCCAGTACTTC.

The chain combines TRBV7-2 with TRBJ2-3; D is possibly TRBD1 (6 bases). The CDR3 has 13 residues. V dropped 3 bases and J dropped 6 bases, with 10 bases sitting between them. Per germline, CDR1 SGHTA and CDR2 FQGNSA. CDR3 loop: CASSFEGVDTQYF. CDR3 in DNA: TGTGCCAGCAGCTTCGAGGGGGTGGATACGCAGTATTTT.

The CDR3 bases are TGTGCCAGTAGTATAGGCCAGGCCACCTCTGGGGCCAACGTCCTGACTTTC. It is translated as CASSIGQATSGANVLTF. J is TRBJ2-6 and V is TRBV19; D not certain. Trimming cost V 1 base and J 0 bases, with 10 bases left between them. The V gene's germline CDR1 is LNHDA and CDR2 SQIVND (reference sequence). This CDR3 contains 17 residues.

The chain uses TRBV19 and TRBJ1-4, with D possibly matching TRBD1 (5 bases). Germline CDR1 is LNHDA and CDR2 is SQIVND (reference sequence). The CDR3 runs to 16 residues. Trimming stripped 4 bases from V and 8 bases from J, with 20 bases between. CDR3 sequence (DNA): TGTGCCAGTAGTAAGGCCGGGACCCCAGTTCAGGAAAAACTGTTTTTT. Its protein product is CASSKAGTPVQEKLFF.

This clone was recorded a few times. V gene TRBV7-6 combines with J gene TRBJ2-1; D gene uncertain. This CDR3 spans 16 amino acids. From germline, CDR1 is SGHVS and CDR2 FNYEAQ. The V end lost 5 bases, the J end lost 6 bases, and 20 bases lay between the germline ends. The CDR3 spells CASSPARGPRSNEQFF. The CDR3 nucleotides are TGTGCCAGCAGCCCGGCCAGAGGCCCTCGAAGCAATGAGCAGTTCTTC.

The chain carries TRBV9 and TRBJ1-6; D gene ambiguous. Looked up from germline, CDR1 is SGDLS and CDR2 is YYNGEE. Trimming took off 2 bases at V and 7 bases at J, with 10 bases between the two ends. The CDR3 length is 14 residues. The CDR3 sequence is CASSVLDQNSPLHF. The CDR3 DNA sequence: TGTGCCAGCAGCGTCTTGGACCAAAATTCACCCCTCCACTTT.

The chain combines TRBV5-1 with TRBJ1-3; tentative D call: TRBD1 (5 bases). Trimming pared 5 bases from V and 3 bases from J, leaving 12 bases between. Germline-derived CDR1 and CDR2 are SGHRS and YFSETQ. This CDR3 comprises 14 residues. The DNA of the CDR3 is TGCGCCAGCAGTCCGGGGCAGAATGGAAACACCATATATTTT. This sequence encodes CASSPGQNGNTIYF. Together with reference TRBV5-1 and TRBJ1-3, the CDR3 gives the full variable domain: KAGVTQTPRYLIKTRGQQVTLSCSPISGHRSVSWYQQTPGQGLQFLFEYFSETQRNKGNFPGRFSGRQFSNSRSEMNVSTLELGDSALYLCASSPGQNGNTIYFGEGSWLTVV.

V and J are TRBV7-8 and TRBJ1-4; 7 nucleotides agree with TRBD1. Germline lookup yields CDR1 SGHVS and CDR2 FQNEAQ. CDR3 length equals 14 residues. The V and J ends lost 5 bases and 8 bases, in that order; junction bases with no gene match: 8. The CDR3 nucleotides read TGTGCCAGCAGCCCCGACAGGGATGGAGAAAAACTGTTTTTT. Its protein is CASSPDRDGEKLFF.

The J gene is TRBJ1-5, the V gene TRBV5-4, with D tentatively TRBD1 (5 bases). The CDR3 extends over 17 amino acids. The V gene lost 4 bases and the J gene lost 4 bases, with 21 bases spanning the gap. CDR1 and CDR2 from the germline V gene are SGHNT and YYREEE (reference sequence). For the CDR3, the DNA is TGTGCCAGCAGCAACGGTAGCGGCAGGGTGAATAATCAGCCCCAGCATTTT. It specifies CASSNGSGRVNNQPQHF. The full variable domain, in which reference TRBV5-4 and TRBJ1-5 provide the parts outside the CDR3, is ETGVTQSPTHLIKTRGQQVTLRCSSQSGHNTVSWYQQALGQGPQFIFQYYREEENGRGNFPPRFSGLQFPNYSSELNVNALELDDSALYLCASSNGSGRVNNQPQHFGDGTRLSIL.

The chain carries TRBV10-3 and TRBJ1-5, with D unresolved. The length of the CDR3 is 14 residues. V lost 2 bases, J lost 4 bases, and 9 bases lay in between. CDR1 is ENHRY, CDR2 SYGVKD, per germline. CDR3: CAISERGGNQPQHF. DNA for the CDR3: TGTGCCATCAGTGAGCGGGGAGGAAATCAGCCCCAGCATTTT.

The chain joins TRBV5-5 to TRBJ1-5, with D possibly being TRBD1 (6 bases). The CDR3 has 15 residues. The V gene's germline CDR1 is SGHKS and CDR2 YYEKEE (reference sequence). V was cut by 5 bases and J by 0 bases, with 12 bases left in between. The CDR3 coding sequence is TGTGCCAGCAGACGGACAGTGTATAGCAATCAGCCCCAGCATTTT. It translates to CASRRTVYSNQPQHF.

The chain is built from TRBV4-2 and TRBJ1-5, with 10 bases that match TRBD1. Germline values: CDR1 LGHNA, CDR2 YNFKEQ. The CDR3 consists of 17 residues. Losses at the gene ends were 4 bases for V and 5 bases for J; bases not matched to a gene: 11. The CDR3 loop reads CASSPSSDRGYYQPQHF. The CDR3 bases are TGTGCCAGCAGCCCTTCCTCGGACAGGGGGTACTATCAGCCCCAGCATTTT.

The V call is TRBV6-5, the J call TRBJ1-2; TRBD1 matches 12 bases. The length of the CDR3 is 16 residues. CDR1 and CDR2 from the germline V gene are MNHEY and SVGAGI. Unmatched junction bases numbered 8, after V lost 2 bases and J lost 7 bases. The CDR3 nucleotides are TGTGCCAGCAGTTACCCCGGGACAGGGGGCATTGCTGGCTACACCTTC. Translating gives CASSYPGTGGIAGYTF.

The J gene is TRBJ1-1, the V gene TRBV6-1, with D perhaps matching TRBD1 (5 bases). V lost 8 bases to trimming and J lost 6 bases, with 16 bases between them. Germline V gene sequence: CDR1 MNHNS, CDR2 SASEGT. The CDR3 length is 13 residues. CDR3 protein: CASSLGDFAEAFF. CDR3 DNA sequence: TGTGCCAGCTCACTAGGGGATTTCGCTGAAGCTTTCTTT.

V gene TRBV15 combines with J gene TRBJ2-4, with 12 bases matching TRBD1. CDR3 size: 15 residues. V shed 5 bases, J shed 7 bases, and the junction held 6 bases outside the gene matches. Germline V gene sequence: CDR1 LNHNV, CDR2 YYDKDF (reference sequence). CDR3 sequence (DNA): TGTGCCACCAGCCCGGGACAGGGGGCAAGGAACATTCAGTACTTC. It yields the protein CATSPGQGARNIQYF. Complete variable domain (other parts from reference TRBV15 and TRBJ2-4): DAMVIQNPRYQVTQFGKPVTLSCSQTLNHNVMYWYQQKSSQAPKLLFHYYDKDFNNEADTPDNFQSRRPNTSFCFLDIRSPGLGDTAMYLCATSPGQGARNIQYFGAGTRLSVL.

The chain carries TRBV5-1 and TRBJ1-1; D gene ambiguous. Germline values: CDR1 SGHRS, CDR2 YFSETQ. The CDR3 has 15 amino acids. Trimming stripped 2 bases from V and 0 bases from J, with 11 bases between. The DNA of the CDR3 is TGCGCCAGCAGCTTTATGGGCAGCTTGAACACTGAAGCTTTCTTT. This encodes CASSFMGSLNTEAFF.

J is TRBJ2-5 and V is TRBV5-1; TRBD1 is a possible D gene (6 bases). Germline CDR1 is SGHRS and CDR2 is YFSETQ. CDR3 length: 13 residues. V was pared by 3 bases and J by 1 base, with 7 bases between. The CDR3 loop reads CASSWDTQETQYF. The DNA for the CDR3 is TGCGCCAGCAGCTGGGACACCCAAGAGACCCAGTACTTC.

CDR3 sequence (DNA): TGTGCCAGTACCGGCTCTCATTACTCAGATACGCAGTATTTT. Translating gives CASTGSHYSDTQYF. This rearrangement joins TRBV19 to TRBJ2-3; no firm D call. Germline CDR1 is LNHDA and CDR2 is SQIVND (reference sequence). The germline V and J ends were trimmed by 7 bases and 4 bases, with 15 bases remaining between them. The CDR3 totals 14 residues.

This clone was seen only a few times. The CDR3 DNA reads TGTGCCAGCAGTGAGCGTGAAGGAATGAACACTGAAGCTTTCTTT. Its translation is CASSEREGMNTEAFF. This chain uses TRBV2 with TRBJ1-1; D not certain. Per germline, CDR1 SNHLY and CDR2 FYNNEI. The V end lost 3 bases, the J end lost 0 bases, and 11 bases lay between the germline ends. CDR3 length equals 15 residues.

V usage is TRBV5-4 and J usage is TRBJ2-7; possibly TRBD2 for D (5 bases). CDR3 size: 14 residues. V was cut by 0 bases and J by 5 bases, with 12 bases left in between. Germline CDR1 reads SGHNT; CDR2 reads YYREEE (reference sequence). The CDR3 loop is CASSLDVSAHEQYF. As DNA, the CDR3 is TGTGCCAGCAGCTTGGATGTTAGCGCCCACGAGCAGTACTTC.

This clone was detected only once. The chain is built from TRBV5-6 and TRBJ2-1; D perhaps matches TRBD2 (5 bases). Per germline, CDR1 SGHDT and CDR2 YYEEEE. Between the trimmed V and J ends, which lost 0 bases and 5 bases, there was a span of 18 bases. This CDR3 comprises 17 residues. Written as DNA, the CDR3 is TGTGCCAGCAGCTTGGAGGCTAGCCCAATACTCGACAATGAGCAGTTCTTC. As protein: CASSLEASPILDNEQFF.

The V and J genes are TRBV30 and TRBJ2-1; D might be TRBD1 (6 bases). This CDR3 contains 15 residues. Trimming cost V 4 bases and J 9 bases, with 22 bases left between them. In germline, CDR1 is GTSNPN, CDR2 SVGIG (reference sequence). The CDR3 DNA reads as TGTGCCTGGACCTCAGGGACAACCCCAGGCCGTGAGCAGTTCTTC. Its translation is CAWTSGTTPGREQFF.

Concerning this clone itself: Additional DNA sequences in this sample encode the identical CDR3. J is TRBJ2-5 and V is TRBV19; 8 positions agree with TRBD1. J was trimmed by 5 bases and V by 6 bases; bases with no gene match: 5. The length of the CDR3 is 13 residues. The germline gives CDR1 LNHDA, CDR2 SQIVND (reference sequence). CDR3 in DNA: TGTGCCAGTAGCCGCGACAGGGGTGAGACCCAGTACTTC. It translates to CASSRDRGETQYF.